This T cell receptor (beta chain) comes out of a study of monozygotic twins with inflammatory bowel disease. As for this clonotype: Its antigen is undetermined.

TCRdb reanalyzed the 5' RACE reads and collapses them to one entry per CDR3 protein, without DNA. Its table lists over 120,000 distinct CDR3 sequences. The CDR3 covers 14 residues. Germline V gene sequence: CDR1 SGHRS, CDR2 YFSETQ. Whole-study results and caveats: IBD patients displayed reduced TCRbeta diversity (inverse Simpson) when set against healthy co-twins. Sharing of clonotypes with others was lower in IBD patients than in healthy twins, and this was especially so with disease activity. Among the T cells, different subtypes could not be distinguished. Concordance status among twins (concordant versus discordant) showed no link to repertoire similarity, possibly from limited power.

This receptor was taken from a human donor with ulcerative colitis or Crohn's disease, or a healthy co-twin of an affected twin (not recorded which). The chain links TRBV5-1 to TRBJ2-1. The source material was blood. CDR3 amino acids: CASSLDLLRNEQFF. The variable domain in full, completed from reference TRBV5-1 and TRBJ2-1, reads KAGVTQTPRYLIKTRGQQVTLSCSPISGHRSVSWYQQTPGQGLQFLFEYFSETQRNKGNFPGRFSGRQFSNSRSEMNVSTLELGDSALYLCASSLDLLRNEQFFGPGTRLTVL.